The rows below give T cell receptor beta chains drawn from one sample of a study of blood T cell repertoires in COVID-19. The table came from immunoSEQ multiplex PCR; TCRdb's copy has only in-frame clones and leaves some out. The data contain over 130,000 clones, about four fifths of them seen just once; the ten biggest clones take up approximately 9%. Material for sequencing was peripheral blood. The receptors here all came from a man in his thirties or forties with COVID-19, enrolled during active disease. Each CDR3 is given with its conserved first and last residue. A D gene is named only where the DNA matches it firmly. Some rows have no size entry. The others give once, few or many, or a class for an expanded clone.

abundance,v_gene,j_gene,d_gene,CDR3nt,CDR3aa
-,TRBV24-1,TRBJ2-3,TRBD2,TGTGCCACCAGTCCCCGGGGAGGGGGCACAGATACGCAGTATTTT,CATSPRGGGTDTQYF
-,TRBV2,TRBJ2-7,TRBD2,TGTGCCAGCTACGGGACTAGCGGGAGTTACGAGCAGTACTTC,CASYGTSGSYEQYF
-,TRBV4-1,TRBJ2-7,-,TGCGCCAGCAGCCAGGAGGGGAGTCTGGACGAGCAGTACTTC,CASSQEGSLDEQYF
-,TRBV19,TRBJ1-2,-,TGTGCCAGTAGTCTCTTCGAACATAACTATGGCTACACCTTC,CASSLFEHNYGYTF
-,TRBV19,TRBJ2-7,TRBD2,TGTGCCAGCTCCCGCGGGAGCTCCTACGAGCAGTACTTC,CASSRGSSYEQYF
-,TRBV6-5,TRBJ1-5,-,TGTGCCAGCAGTTGGGGGGGTGATCAGCCCCAGCATTTT,CASSWGGDQPQHF
-,TRBV6-5,TRBJ1-5,-,TGTGCCAGCAGTCCCGGGAGTAATCAGCCCCAGCATTTT,CASSPGSNQPQHF
-,TRBV6-6,TRBJ2-1,-,TGTGCCACCTACCCCACAGGGCGGTCTGGTGAGCAGTTCTTC,CATYPTGRSGEQFF
-,TRBV9,TRBJ1-5,TRBD1,TGTGCCAGCAGCGCGGACAGGGGGCCCCAGCATTTT,CASSADRGPQHF
once,TRBV6-5,TRBJ2-7,TRBD2,TGTGCCAGCAGTCAGGAGAAAGGACTAGCTCGCGAGCAGTACTTC,CASSQEKGLAREQYF
-,TRBV5-4,TRBJ2-3,TRBD2,TGTGCCAGCAGCTTTGGGGGGGGTTCAGATACGCAGTATTTT,CASSFGGGSDTQYF
once,TRBV10-3,TRBJ2-5,-,TGTGCCATCAGTGTACGGGAGAGAGAGACCCAGTACTTC,CAISVRERETQYF
-,TRBV6-5,TRBJ2-1,-,TGTGCCAGCAGCCACATCAGGGGTCCCTACAATGAGCAGTTCTTC,CASSHIRGPYNEQFF
-,TRBV3-1/TRBV3-2,TRBJ1-1,-,TGTGCCAGCAGCCAGCTTAGAGGCACTGAAGCTTTCTTT,CASSQLRGTEAFF
once,TRBV6-1,TRBJ2-7,-,TGTGCCAGCAGTGAAATTCCCCCCAGGTCCTACGAGCAGTACTTC,CASSEIPPRSYEQYF
few,TRBV2,TRBJ1-4,TRBD1,TGTGCCAGCACTTACGGGACAGGGCCTGAAAAACTGTTTTTT,CASTYGTGPEKLFF
-,TRBV28,TRBJ2-5,-,TGTGCCAGCAGCGGACGGGGTTTTTTGGGGACCCAGTACTTC,CASSGRGFLGTQYF
-,TRBV18,TRBJ2-2,TRBD1,TGTGCCAGCTCACCAGGACAGGGTAACACCGGGGAGCTGTTTTTT,CASSPGQGNTGELFF
-,TRBV5-1,TRBJ2-5,TRBD2,TGCGCCAGCAGCCCGACTAGCGGGAAAGAGACCCAGTACTTC,CASSPTSGKETQYF
-,TRBV19,TRBJ1-4,-,TGTGCCAGTAGAGGTAGAGGTAGACCGGCAACTAATGAAAAACTGTTTTTT,CASRGRGRPATNEKLFF
-,TRBV27,TRBJ2-5,-,TGTGCCAGCAGTTTAAGACTAGGAGAGACCCAGTACTTC,CASSLRLGETQYF
-,TRBV18,TRBJ1-3,-,TGTGCCAGCTCACCAGATCGGGGAAACACCATATATTTT,CASSPDRGNTIYF
-,TRBV6-5,TRBJ2-7,TRBD2,TGTGCCAGCAGTTGGGGACTAACCTACGAGCAGTACTTC,CASSWGLTYEQYF
few,TRBV19,TRBJ2-3,-,TGTGCCAGTAGTATAGTCGGAGGACGCACAGATACGCAGTATTTT,CASSIVGGRTDTQYF
-,TRBV9,TRBJ1-2,TRBD1,TGTGCCAGCAGCGTAGGCGGGACAGGGATGGACTATGGCTACACCTTC,CASSVGGTGMDYGYTF
-,TRBV5-3,TRBJ1-5,-,TGTGCCAGAAATCTGTGCGGCGACGGCAATCAGCCCCAGCATTTT,CARNLCGDGNQPQHF
-,TRBV5-1,TRBJ2-3,-,TGCGCCAGCAGCCCTAGGGGCGGGATAGCAGATACGCAGTATTTT,CASSPRGGIADTQYF
-,TRBV9,TRBJ2-7,TRBD2,TGTGCCAGCAGCGTAGGCGTAGCGGGAGGGCCCCGCGAGCAGTACTTC,CASSVGVAGGPREQYF